Each of the 21 T cell receptor beta chains below was sequenced from the same sample in a study of blood T cell repertoires in COVID-19. TCRdb's copy holds only in-frame clones and misses some; the assay was immunoSEQ multiplex PCR. Here the sample spans some 250,000 clones, roughly 88% being singletons. Input material: peripheral blood. These receptors were collected from a woman in her 30s with acute or convalescent COVID-19.

The sample holds a few counts of this clone. The chain couples TRBV5-6 to TRBJ1-1; the D is unclear. This CDR3 is built from 14 residues. With 1 base removed from V and 2 bases from J, the gap between germline ends came to 9 bases. Germline V CDR1 and CDR2: SGHDT, YYEEEE. CDR3 DNA sequence: TGTGCCAGCAGCTTGTGGAGGGATAACACTGAAGCTTTCTTT. It translates to CASSLWRDNTEAFF.

The rearrangement uses TRBV19 and TRBJ2-1; 10 bases line up with TRBD2. The CDR3 consists of 15 residues. After removal of 3 bases from V and 8 bases from J, the junction contained 7 bases not matched to a gene. The germline CDR1 and CDR2 sequences are LNHDA and SQIVND (reference sequence). CDR3 loop: CASSITLAGADEQFF. As DNA, the CDR3 is TGTGCCAGTAGTATTACCCTAGCGGGAGCGGATGAGCAGTTCTTC.

CDR3 residues: CASSLVNHEQYF. CDR3 coding DNA: TGTGCCAGCAGCTTAGTAAATCACGAGCAGTACTTC. The chain recombines TRBV11-2 with TRBJ2-7, with D unresolved. Between the trimmed V and J ends, which lost 1 base and 5 bases, there was a span of 6 bases. The CDR3 spans 12 residues. The germline gives CDR1 SGHAT, CDR2 FQNNGV.

V gene TRBV6-6 combines with J gene TRBJ2-4; a weak D match, TRBD2 (5 bases). Between the trimmed V and J ends, which lost 6 bases and 16 bases, there was a span of 16 bases. This CDR3 is 11 amino acids long. Germline V gives CDR1 MNHNY, CDR2 SVGAGI (reference sequence). The CDR3 DNA is TGTGCCAGCAGCCTAGCAGGTCTAGTTTACTTC. It is translated as CASSLAGLVYF.

The chain combines TRBV27 with TRBJ1-2, with a possible D match to TRBD1 (6 bases). V lost 4 bases and J lost 3, with 9 bases in between. This CDR3 spans 13 amino acids. Per germline, CDR1 MNHEY and CDR2 SMNVEV (reference sequence). Here the CDR3 DNA reads TGTGCCAGCAGTTCTTGGGGGCACTATGGCTACACCTTC. Translation gives CASSSWGHYGYTF.

This chain connects TRBV12-3 or TRBV12-4 to TRBJ1-4, with 8 bases fitting TRBD1. CDR3 length equals 12 residues. The trim removed 5 bases at V and 16 bases at J, leaving 9 bases unmatched. CDR3 protein: CASSVTGGIGFF. In nucleotides, the CDR3 is TGTGCCAGCAGTGTTACAGGGGGAATAGGGTTTTTT.

This CDR3 is CATRDFDEQFF. The DNA of the CDR3 is TGTGCCACCAGGGACTTCGATGAGCAGTTCTTC. The V gene is TRBV24-1, the J gene TRBJ2-1; D is perhaps TRBD2 (5 bases). The V end was cut by 7 bases, the J end by 8 bases, with 8 bases between. The CDR3 loop spans 11 amino acids. Germline V lookup: CDR1 KGHDR, CDR2 SFDVKD.

This clone was observed a few times. The chain has TRBV19 and TRBJ1-3; D gene uncertain. The CDR3 sequence is 14 residues long. The V and J ends lost 7 bases and 0 bases respectively, with 10 bases between them. Germline CDR1 LNHDA, CDR2 SQIVND (reference sequence). The CDR3 region has the DNA TGTGCCAGTAAGGAGGTCCTCTCTGGAAACACCATATATTTT. It translates to CASKEVLSGNTIYF.

The chain employs TRBV5-6 and TRBJ1-2; TRBD1 matches at 7 bases. V was clipped by 2 bases and J by 8 bases; unmatched bases: 6. The CDR3 spans 13 residues. Germline V gene lookup returns CDR1 SGHDT and CDR2 YYEEEE. The CDR3 here is CASSLRGQRGYTF. Written as DNA, the CDR3 is TGTGCCAGCAGCTTAAGGGGGCAGAGGGGCTACACCTTC.

The chain is built from TRBV19 and TRBJ2-7; 11 nucleotides match TRBD2. V trimming: 10 bases; J trimming: 6 bases; junction bases outside the gene matches: 8. The CDR3 is 13 amino acids. Germline values: CDR1 LNHDA, CDR2 SQIVND (reference sequence). The CDR3 reads CATELAGGSEQYF. Written as DNA, the CDR3 is TGTGCCACCGAGCTAGCGGGAGGCTCCGAGCAGTACTTC.

This clone was seen just once. This chain links TRBV19 with TRBJ2-7; 7 bases map to TRBD1. The CDR3 has 14 amino acids. CDR1 is LNHDA, CDR2 SQIVND, per germline (reference sequence). J lost 2 bases, V lost 5 bases, and 6 bases had no gene match. The CDR3 reads CASSPDRATYEQYF. CDR3 nucleotides: TGTGCCAGTAGTCCAGACAGGGCCACCTACGAGCAGTACTTC.

J is TRBJ2-5 and V is TRBV5-5; TRBD1 matches at 9 bases. The CDR3 has 15 residues. With 2 bases clipped from V and 7 bases from J, the junction kept 9 bases outside the gene matches. From germline, CDR1 is SGHKS and CDR2 YYEKEE (reference sequence). CDR3 loop: CASSFRDRVFPTQYF. The CDR3 DNA reads as TGTGCCAGCAGCTTCCGGGACAGGGTATTTCCGACCCAGTACTTC.

V usage is TRBV3-1 (or the pseudogene TRBV3-2) and J usage is TRBJ2-1, with 7 nucleotides matching TRBD2. Germline-derived CDR1 and CDR2 are LGHDT and YNNKEL (reference sequence). V gave up 1 base and J gave up 5 bases; unmatched junction bases: 11. The CDR3 sequence is 17 residues long. CDR3 protein: CASSQAHSGRANNEQFF. CDR3 DNA: TGTGCCAGCAGCCAAGCGCATAGCGGGCGTGCCAACAATGAGCAGTTCTTC.

This rearrangement joins TRBV7-8 to TRBJ1-5; TRBD1 matches 9 bases. The CDR3 covers 18 residues. Germline CDR1 is SGHVS and CDR2 is FQNEAQ. The V and J ends lost 2 bases and 5 bases, in that order; junction bases with no gene match: 13. The CDR3 DNA is TGTGCCAGCAGCTTATTGCTCGGGACAGGGCTTTCCTATCAGCCCCAGCATTTT. Encoded protein: CASSLLLGTGLSYQPQHF.

The V and J genes are TRBV12-3 or TRBV12-4 and TRBJ1-1; D is unresolved. V lost 8 bases to trimming and J lost 1 base, with 8 bases between them. The CDR3 runs to 12 residues. In nucleotides, the CDR3 is TGTGCCAGCCCAGGTAAGAACACTGAAGCTTTCTTT. Its translation is CASPGKNTEAFF.

This chain uses TRBV12-3 or TRBV12-4 with TRBJ2-5; 7 bases match TRBD1. Trimming removed 2 bases from V and 4 bases from J; junction bases left unmatched: 1. The CDR3 covers 13 residues. This CDR3 reads CASSLSGGETQYF. The CDR3 nucleotides are TGTGCCAGCAGTTTATCAGGGGGAGAGACCCAGTACTTC.

The CDR3 sequence is CASSPTRTVQTQETQYF. The CDR3 DNA is TGTGCCAGCTCACCAACGAGGACAGTACAAACCCAAGAGACCCAGTACTTC. V gene TRBV18 combines with J gene TRBJ2-5; D is perhaps TRBD1 (6 bases). There are 17 residues in the CDR3. Germline assignment: CDR1 KGHSH and CDR2 LQKENI. Trimming stripped 2 bases from V and 1 base from J, with 17 bases between.

This chain links TRBV10-1 with TRBJ2-2; 7 bases agree with TRBD1. After removal of 3 bases from V and 6 bases from J, the junction contained 7 bases not matched to a gene. The germline V gene has CDR1 WNHNN and CDR2 SYGVQD (reference sequence). This CDR3 region has 15 residues. The chain's CDR3 is CASSDIRGTSGELFF. CDR3 nucleotides: TGCGCCAGCAGTGACATCAGGGGGACATCCGGGGAGCTGTTTTTT.

The V gene is TRBV19, the J gene TRBJ2-2, with 7 positions matching TRBD2. From germline, CDR1 is LNHDA and CDR2 SQIVND (reference sequence). This CDR3 has 16 amino acids. The trim removed 2 bases at V and 3 bases at J, leaving 6 bases unmatched. The CDR3 coding sequence is TGTGCCAGTAGTATACGCAGAGCGGGACACACCGGGGAGCTGTTTTTT. It is translated as CASSIRRAGHTGELFF.

The chain employs TRBV5-8 and TRBJ1-4; the match to TRBD1 covers 10 bases. CDR1 and CDR2 (germline): SGHTS, YDEGEE. V lost 5 bases, J lost 6 bases, and 7 bases stayed unmatched. The length of the CDR3 is 15 residues. This CDR3 is CASRLTGGKDEKLFF. CDR3 in DNA: TGTGCCAGCAGGCTGACAGGGGGCAAGGATGAAAAACTGTTTTTT.

The chain employs TRBV6-4 and TRBJ2-5; D perhaps matches TRBD1 (6 bases). CDR1 and CDR2 (germline): MRHNA, SNTAGT. This CDR3 is 13 amino acids long. With 6 bases removed from V and 4 bases from J, the gap between germline ends came to 12 bases. The CDR3 is CASSQGLGETQYF. CDR3 in DNA: TGTGCCAGCAGCCAGGGGTTGGGAGAGACCCAGTACTTC.